A single sample is the source of the 6 T cell receptor beta chains below, sequenced in a study of cytotoxic CD8 clonotypes in ibrutinib-treated CLL. Method: immunoSEQ multiplex PCR; TCRdb's copy keeps in-frame clones and lacks some. The data contain about 310,000 clones, about 80% of them singletons. Source: PBMCs, taken before ibrutinib treatment. The receptors were gathered from a human donor with chronic lymphocytic leukemia.

V and J are TRBV19 and TRBJ1-2; TRBD1 matches at 8 bases. The junction had 9 bases not matched to a gene; V was cut back by 5 bases and J by 4 bases. The CDR3 consists of 15 residues. Germline assignment: CDR1 LNHDA and CDR2 SQIVND (reference sequence). CDR3 bases: TGTGCCAGTAGTTTATCCGGGACAGGTGGCTATGGCTACACCTTC. Amino acid sequence: CASSLSGTGGYGYTF.

The chain carries TRBV27 and TRBJ1-2; D may be TRBD1 (5 bases). V shed 1 base and J shed 9 bases, with 15 bases lying between them. This CDR3 region has 14 residues. Looked up from germline, CDR1 is MNHEY and CDR2 is SMNVEV (reference sequence). CDR3 coding DNA: TGTGCCAGCAGTTTATGGGGGGATCCTAGGAGCTACACCTTC. Protein product: CASSLWGDPRSYTF.

The V call is TRBV6-5, the J call TRBJ1-6; unclear D gene. Per germline, CDR1 MNHEY and CDR2 SVGAGI. With 6 bases removed from V and 9 bases from J, the gap between germline ends came to 15 bases. This CDR3 spans 14 amino acids. The CDR3 here is CASRFRTEISPLHF. The CDR3 DNA sequence: TGTGCCAGCAGGTTCCGGACCGAAATTTCACCCCTCCACTTT.

This clone has more than one count but fewer than ten. This chain links TRBV19 with TRBJ1-1; possibly TRBD1 for D (5 bases). The CDR3 totals 12 residues. Germline assignment: CDR1 LNHDA and CDR2 SQIVND (reference sequence). V was pared by 1 base and J by 11 bases, with 11 bases between. CDR3 DNA sequence: TGTGCCAGTAGTATAGGTGGAGGGGAGGCTTTCTTT. It yields the protein CASSIGGGEAFF.

The rearrangement links TRBV7-8 to TRBJ1-1, with D uncertain. The V gene's germline CDR1 is SGHVS and CDR2 FQNEAQ. V lost 3 bases, J lost 0 bases, and 8 bases lay in between. CDR3 length equals 14 residues. In nucleotides, the CDR3 is TGTGCCAGCAGCTTTGGGCGATTGAACACTGAAGCTTTCTTT. Its translation is CASSFGRLNTEAFF.

The chain carries TRBV4-2 and TRBJ1-5, with D unclear. Germline-derived CDR1 and CDR2 are LGHNA and YNFKEQ. V lost 2 bases and J 1 base, leaving 6 bases between the germline ends. This CDR3 comprises 14 residues. The CDR3 DNA sequence: TGTGCCAGCAGCCAAACACCAAGCAATCAGCCCCAGCATTTT. Translating it yields CASSQTPSNQPQHF.